Following are 28 T cell receptor beta chains from one sample sequenced in a study of shared clonotypes between healthy human individuals. The table came from immunoSEQ multiplex PCR; TCRdb's copy has only in-frame clones and leaves some out. The data contain just over 2,000,000 clones, less than 95% of them singletons. CD8 cells regarded as naive lacked CD45RO, were positively chosen for CCR7, and omitted terminally differentiated effector memory CD45RA+ cells. The source material was naive CD8+ T cells sorted from blood. These TCRs come from a man younger than 30 in good health.

The V and J genes are TRBV2 and TRBJ2-3; D remains ambiguous. The V gene's germline CDR1 is SNHLY and CDR2 FYNNEI. The V end was cut by 7 bases, the J end by 6 bases, with 17 bases between. This CDR3 is built from 14 residues. The CDR3 bases are TGTGCCAGCATGTTTAGGAAGGGCGAGGATACGCAGTATTTT. It specifies CASMFRKGEDTQYF.

The CDR3 sequence: CASNFPGLGQGTYEQYF. For the CDR3, the DNA is TGTGCCAGCAACTTCCCAGGATTGGGACAGGGAACCTACGAGCAGTACTTC. The chain joins TRBV21-1 to TRBJ2-7; TRBD1 reflects the table's D call only, with no check against the DNA. TRBV21-1 is a known pseudogene. The CDR3 consists of 17 residues.

This chain joins TRBV4-3 and TRBJ2-1; tentatively, D is TRBD1 or TRBD2 (5 bases each). From germline, CDR1 is LGHNA and CDR2 YSLEER. V was clipped by 0 bases and J by 8 bases, with 14 bases between them. This CDR3 has 15 residues. DNA of the CDR3: TGCGCCAGCAGCCAAGATGGGGACCCCCATGATGAGCAGTTCTTC. This codes for CASSQDGDPHDEQFF.

This chain uses TRBV7-9 with TRBJ2-1, with D possibly TRBD1 on 6 matching bases. This CDR3 region has 15 residues. V lost 7 bases and J 3 bases, leaving 16 bases between the germline ends. Germline V gene sequence: CDR1 SEHNR, CDR2 FQNEAQ (reference sequence). CDR3 region: CASNPIGGLYNEQFF. CDR3 in DNA: TGTGCCAGCAACCCTATAGGGGGTCTCTACAATGAGCAGTTCTTC.

This chain links TRBV6-1 with TRBJ1-5; 9 nucleotides agree with TRBD1. With 3 bases clipped from V and 5 bases from J, the junction kept 8 bases outside the gene matches. Per the germline V gene, CDR1 is MNHNS and CDR2 is SASEGT. CDR3 length: 16 residues. CDR3 DNA: TGTGCCAGCAGTGAGAGATGGACAGGGGTCGATCAGCCCCAGCATTTT. Translation gives CASSERWTGVDQPQHF.

The rearrangement uses TRBV15 and TRBJ2-7; a possible D gene is TRBD1 (6 bases). Germline V gene lookup returns CDR1 LNHNV and CDR2 YYDKDF (reference sequence). Trimming left V 1 base short and J 3 bases short, with 19 bases between. The CDR3 contains 17 residues. The CDR3 loop is CATSRVGQGVGDYEQYF. The CDR3 bases are TGTGCCACCAGCAGAGTGGGACAAGGGGTAGGCGACTACGAGCAGTACTTC.

The chain employs TRBV6-1 and TRBJ2-3; D may be TRBD1 (6 bases). With 3 bases removed from V and 1 base from J, the gap between germline ends came to 11 bases. The V gene's germline CDR1 is MNHNS and CDR2 SASEGT. The CDR3 covers 15 residues. CDR3 protein: CASSDPGVRTDTQYF. The CDR3 nucleotides read TGTGCCAGCAGTGATCCAGGGGTGCGCACAGATACGCAGTATTTT.

The chain uses TRBV7-9 and TRBJ1-2; weak D call: TRBD1 (6 bases). This CDR3 is 12 amino acids long. Germline CDR1 and CDR2: SEHNR and FQNEAQ (reference sequence). Trimming removed 7 bases from V and 8 bases from J, with 14 bases in between. This CDR3 reads CASNYEGGGYTF. CDR3 bases: TGTGCCAGCAACTACGAGGGGGGCGGCTACACCTTC.

In DNA, the CDR3 is TGTGCCAGCAGTGTCGAGGGGGGGCGTACAGATACGCAGTATTTT. It is translated as CASSVEGGRTDTQYF. This chain uses TRBV6-6 with TRBJ2-3, with a possible D match to TRBD2 (7 bases). V was shortened by 5 bases and J by 3 bases, with 15 bases between the two germline ends. Germline CDR1 MNHNY, CDR2 SVGAGI (reference sequence). This CDR3 has 15 residues.

The chain couples TRBV12-5 to TRBJ2-5; 8 bases line up with TRBD1. Germline V gives CDR1 LGHNT, CDR2 FRNRAP. Trimming at V came to 4 bases and at J to 5 bases, leaving 6 bases not matched to a gene. The CDR3 has 14 amino acids. The CDR3 coding sequence is TGTGCTAGTGGTTGGAACAGGGGGACGGAGACCCAGTACTTC. Translating it yields CASGWNRGTETQYF.

This chain uses TRBV27 with TRBJ1-4; D is unclear. V was trimmed by 1 base and J by 2 bases, leaving 8 bases between them. The CDR3 runs 15 residues. Germline CDR1 reads MNHEY; CDR2 reads SMNVEV (reference sequence). Here the CDR3 DNA reads TGTGCCAGCAGTTTATTAAGTGGGACTAATGAAAAACTGTTTTTT. Translating it yields CASSLLSGTNEKLFF.

The genes are TRBV27 and TRBJ1-1; D remains ambiguous. This CDR3 contains 14 residues. The ends were cut back, 4 bases at V and 7 bases at J, with 16 bases in the middle. Germline CDR1 is MNHEY and CDR2 is SMNVEV (reference sequence). The CDR3 DNA reads as TGTGCCAGCAGTTCAGACGTTACCGGGAGTGAAGCTTTCTTT. Translation gives CASSSDVTGSEAFF.

The rearrangement uses TRBV28 and TRBJ1-2, with 7 bases lining up with TRBD1. The CDR3 contains 14 residues. V lost 6 bases to trimming and J lost 4 bases; unmatched junction nucleotides: 8. The germline CDR1 and CDR2 sequences are MDHEN and SYDVKM. The CDR3 nucleotides are TGTGCCAGCAGCTACCTCCGGGACAGCTATGGCTACACCTTC. Its translation: CASSYLRDSYGYTF.

This chain connects TRBV27 to TRBJ2-1; TRBD1 or TRBD2 may be the D gene (5 bases each). The CDR3 has 16 residues. Germline CDR1 and CDR2: MNHEY and SMNVEV (reference sequence). Trimming removed 6 bases at V and 6 bases at J, with 21 bases between. The CDR3 here is CASRISEGAGANEQFF. The DNA for the CDR3 is TGTGCCAGCAGAATCTCTGAGGGTGCCGGGGCCAATGAGCAGTTCTTC.

This sequence joins TRBV27 and TRBJ2-3, with D possibly being TRBD2 (5 bases). The CDR3 has 12 residues. Trimming stripped 6 bases from V and 4 bases from J, with 8 bases between. Germline V gives CDR1 MNHEY, CDR2 SMNVEV (reference sequence). The chain's CDR3 is CASRSGADTQYF. DNA of the CDR3: TGTGCCAGCAGGTCCGGGGCAGATACGCAGTATTTT.

The V call is TRBV28, the J call TRBJ2-7; D call uncertain. The germline V gene encodes CDR1 MDHEN and CDR2 SYDVKM. CDR3 length: 15 amino acids. With 4 bases removed from V and 0 bases from J, the gap between germline ends came to 13 bases. The chain's CDR3 is CASSSEDIVSYEQYF. CDR3 bases: TGTGCCAGCAGTTCCGAAGACATCGTCTCCTACGAGCAGTACTTC.

The V and J genes are TRBV7-2 and TRBJ2-5; no clear D. Per germline, CDR1 SGHTA and CDR2 FQGNSA. V shed 2 bases and J shed 4 bases, with 11 bases lying between them. The CDR3 is made up of 14 amino acids. The CDR3, as DNA: TGTGCCAGCAGCTTATACTTTGACCCAGAGACCCAGTACTTC. Translating gives CASSLYFDPETQYF.

The chain joins TRBV27 to TRBJ2-6; 9 bases map to TRBD1. V was pared by 2 bases and J by 2 bases, with 4 bases of the junction left unmatched. This CDR3 spans 17 amino acids. The germline CDR1 and CDR2 sequences are MNHEY and SMNVEV (reference sequence). The CDR3 sequence: CASSLGDRVTGANVLTF. DNA for the CDR3: TGTGCCAGCAGTTTAGGGGACAGGGTAACTGGGGCCAACGTCCTGACTTTC.

The CDR3 is CASSSDWGYEQYF. CDR3 in DNA: TGTGCCAGCAGCTCCGACTGGGGCTACGAGCAGTACTTC. This sequence joins TRBV11-2 and TRBJ2-7; D gene uncertain. The V gene's germline CDR1 is SGHAT and CDR2 FQNNGV. V gave up 4 bases and J gave up 3 bases, with 10 bases separating them. The CDR3 totals 13 residues.

J is TRBJ2-7 and V is TRBV11-1; D unclear. Germline values: CDR1 SGHAT, CDR2 FQDESV (reference sequence). V lost 5 bases to trimming and J lost 3 bases, with 14 bases between them. The CDR3 length is 14 residues. CDR3 DNA sequence: TGTGCCAGCAGCCAAGACGGGTCCGGCTACGAGCAGTACTTC. It codes for CASSQDGSGYEQYF.

The chain uses TRBV10-2 and TRBJ2-7, with D possibly TRBD2 on 6 matching bases. Deletions cut 7 bases from V and 4 bases from J, with 17 bases between. The CDR3 extends over 14 amino acids. CDR1 and CDR2 (germline): WSHSY, SAAADI. The CDR3 DNA reads as TGCGCCAGCACCCTTAGCGGTAGTATTTACGAGCAGTACTTC. Residues: CASTLSGSIYEQYF.

V gene TRBV6-5 combines with J gene TRBJ1-1; possible D gene TRBD1, 6 bases. V was cut by 4 bases and J by 0 bases, with 12 bases left in between. Germline CDR1 MNHEY, CDR2 SVGAGI. This CDR3 contains 15 residues. CDR3 loop: CASSWLGGLNTEAFF. As DNA, the CDR3 is TGTGCCAGCAGTTGGCTCGGGGGCTTGAACACTGAAGCTTTCTTT.

As to this clone: The same CDR3 arises from other DNA sequences in this sample as well. The chain combines TRBV27 with TRBJ1-6; D might be TRBD1 (5 bases). Trimming shortened V by 3 bases and J by 1 base, and 10 bases separated the two germline ends. Germline values: CDR1 MNHEY, CDR2 SMNVEV (reference sequence). The CDR3 is 16 residues long. CDR3 DNA: TGTGCCAGCAGTTTGGGTGGGGCTTCCTATAATTCACCCCTCCACTTT. Its translation: CASSLGGASYNSPLHF.

The chain joins TRBV12-2 to TRBJ2-7. TRBV12-2 constitutes a pseudogene. The CDR3 contains 11 residues. CDR3 sequence: CARLDHYEQYF. The CDR3 region has the DNA TGTGCAAGACTTGACCACTACGAGCAGTACTTC.

J is TRBJ2-1 and V is TRBV4-3; TRBD2 matches at 9 bases. CDR3 length: 17 residues. The germline V gene encodes CDR1 LGHNA and CDR2 YSLEER. The J segment lost 2 bases and the V segment lost 6 bases, leaving 11 bases of the junction unmatched. The CDR3 here is CASSQDLVAGAYNEQFF. The CDR3 bases are TGCGCCAGCAGTCAGGACCTCGTAGCGGGAGCCTACAATGAGCAGTTCTTC.

This clone was seen only once. V gene TRBV7-9 combines with J gene TRBJ2-7, with D unclear. With 1 base removed from V and 5 bases from J, the gap between germline ends came to 15 bases. The germline gives CDR1 SEHNR, CDR2 FQNEAQ (reference sequence). This CDR3 has 15 amino acids. The CDR3 protein is CASSLDFSLADEQYF. The CDR3 nucleotides read TGTGCCAGCAGCTTAGACTTTTCGTTGGCAGACGAGCAGTACTTC.

Turning to this clone: Within the sample, other DNA sequences also encode this same CDR3. The chain joins TRBV27 to TRBJ2-7, with D unresolved. Germline-derived CDR1 and CDR2 are MNHEY and SMNVEV (reference sequence). V gave up 1 base and J gave up 5 bases, with 6 bases separating them. CDR3 length: 12 residues. The CDR3 sequence is CASSLLGDEQYF. The CDR3 nucleotides read TGTGCCAGCAGTTTATTAGGTGACGAGCAGTACTTC.

Turning to this clone: The junction shows a germline mismatch at one end, possibly a read error. The chain joins TRBV7-7 to TRBJ2-5, with TRBD2 matching over 13 bases. CDR1 SSHAT and CDR2 FNYEAQ come from the germline V gene (reference sequence). The CDR3 is made up of 15 amino acids. This CDR3 reads CASSLGTSGTETQYF. The CDR3 nucleotides read TGTGCTAGCAGCTTAGGGACTAGCGGGACGGAGACCCAGTACTTC. The whole variable domain, filled in from reference TRBV7-7 and TRBJ2-5, reads GAGVSQSPRYKVTKRGQDVTLRCDPISSHATLYWYQQALGQGPEFLTYFNYEAQPDKSGLPSDRFSAERPEGSISTLTIQRTEQRDSAMYRCASSLGTSGTETQYFGPGTRLLVL.